Presented here are 10 T cell receptor beta chains from one specimen sequenced in a study of T cell responses to AZD1222 COVID-19 vaccine. Method: immunoSEQ multiplex PCR; TCRdb's copy keeps in-frame clones and lacks some. The sample has about 140,000 clones, roughly 91% seen once. This material consisted of peripheral blood, taken 28 days after the second AZD1222 dose. Source of these receptors: an adult who received the AZD1222 COVID-19 vaccine.

This clone was observed once. The rearrangement links TRBV19 to TRBJ2-1, with 9 bases identical to TRBD1. The length of the CDR3 is 14 residues. J was trimmed by 8 bases and V by 6 bases; bases with no gene match: 8. Per the germline V gene, CDR1 is LNHDA and CDR2 is SQIVND (reference sequence). Here the CDR3 DNA reads TGTGCCAGTAGAGCCGGGACAGGGCTCTATGAGCAGTTCTTC. This encodes CASRAGTGLYEQFF.

The chain is built from TRBV20-1 and TRBJ2-1, with D uncertain. Germline-derived CDR1 and CDR2 are DFQATT and SNEGSKA (reference sequence). CDR3 length: 11 amino acids. V was shortened by 3 bases and J by 3 bases, with 3 bases between the two germline ends. The CDR3 protein is CSARRYNEQFF. For the CDR3, the DNA is TGCAGTGCTAGGCGCTACAATGAGCAGTTCTTC.

The chain has TRBV9 and TRBJ1-5, with no clear D. The length of the CDR3 is 15 residues. The V end lost 0 bases, the J end lost 0 bases, and 7 bases lay between the germline ends. The V gene's germline CDR1 is SGDLS and CDR2 YYNGEE. CDR3 bases: TGTGCCAGCAGCGTAGGAGGCAATAGCAATCAGCCCCAGCATTTT. Translation gives CASSVGGNSNQPQHF.

V usage is TRBV19 and J usage is TRBJ1-1, with 7 positions matching TRBD1. The CDR3 extends over 16 amino acids. Germline lookup yields CDR1 LNHDA and CDR2 SQIVND (reference sequence). Trimming removed 3 bases from V and 4 bases from J; junction bases left unmatched: 11. The CDR3 DNA sequence: TGTGCCAGTAGTATTTCGAGGGGGCGAGGTCCCACTGAAGCTTTCTTT. It codes for CASSISRGRGPTEAFF.

V gene TRBV29-1 combines with J gene TRBJ2-7, with 7 nucleotides matching TRBD1. V lost 3 bases and J lost 6; bases outside the gene matches: 8. Germline lookup yields CDR1 SQVTM and CDR2 ANQGSEA. The CDR3 spans 13 residues. CDR3 protein: CSVDSRGFGEQYF. CDR3 DNA sequence: TGCAGCGTTGATTCCAGGGGGTTTGGCGAGCAGTACTTC.

Remarks on this clone: At one end the junction does not follow the germline gene, possibly because of a read error. The gene calls are TRBV6-1 and TRBJ2-1; 15 positions match TRBD2. CDR3 length equals 18 residues. The germline V gene encodes CDR1 MNHNS and CDR2 SASEGT. CDR3 residues: CASSQALRTSGRGSEQFF. The CDR3 bases are TGTGCCAGCAGTCAAGCCTTGAGGACTAGCGGGAGGGGAAGTGAGCAGTTCTTC.

CDR3 in DNA: TGCGCCAGCAGCTTGGGGCCTTCCACAGATACGCAGTATTTT. It is translated as CASSLGPSTDTQYF. The J gene is TRBJ2-3, the V gene TRBV5-1; D is unresolved. The CDR3 is 14 amino acids. The germline V and J ends were trimmed by 0 bases and 2 bases, with 7 bases remaining between them. In germline, CDR1 is SGHRS, CDR2 YFSETQ.

The chain joins TRBV5-1 to TRBJ1-3; D unresolved. CDR3 length equals 15 residues. Trimming cost V 0 bases and J 0 bases, with 7 bases left between them. CDR1 SGHRS and CDR2 YFSETQ come from the germline V gene. This CDR3 is CASSLGASSGNTIYF. CDR3 nucleotide sequence: TGCGCCAGCAGCTTGGGTGCCAGCTCTGGAAACACCATATATTTT.

CDR3 sequence: CASSPARDSYPTYEQYF. Here the CDR3 DNA reads TGCGCCAGCAGCCCAGCCCGGGACAGTTACCCCACCTACGAGCAGTACTTC. V is TRBV5-1 and J is TRBJ2-7; 7 positions match TRBD1. The junction had 15 bases not matched to a gene; V was cut back by 4 bases and J by 2 bases. CDR3 size: 17 residues. Germline-derived CDR1 and CDR2 are SGHRS and YFSETQ.

The CDR3 coding sequence is TGCAGCGTCCCCCCCAGAGGGGCCATGAACACTGAAGCTTTCTTT. Encoded protein: CSVPPRGAMNTEAFF. This chain uses TRBV29-1 with TRBJ1-1; TRBD1 might be the D (5 bases). V shed 6 bases and J shed 0 bases, with 17 bases lying between them. The CDR3 spans 15 residues. The germline CDR1 and CDR2 sequences are SQVTM and ANQGSEA.